The sequence of this TCR beta chain was determined in a study of patients and donors after allogeneic stem cell transplantation. The CDR3 runs 13 residues. With 6 bases removed from V and 4 bases from J, the gap between germline ends came to 12 bases. Germline CDR1 and CDR2: LNHNV and YYDKDF (reference sequence). Via MiXCR, TCRdb re-called the RT-PCR reads, giving one row per CDR3 protein. This sample yields about a million distinct CDR3 sequences, of which about a sixth are seen a single time; roughly 6.4% belongs to the top ten. This clonotype was counted ten times or more. The V and J genes are TRBV15 and TRBJ2-5; D uncertain. The receptor's source is a human donor who was either an allogeneic HSCT recipient or a stem cell or donor lymphocyte infusion donor (not recorded which). It is not recorded whose cells these are; they may come from a transplant donor. The sample was blood, either unsorted or a sorted T cell fraction (not recorded which). CDR3 loop: CATRSGRRETQYF. The CDR3 bases are TGTGCCACCAGGTCTGGCAGAAGAGAGACCCAGTACTTC.